This T cell receptor (beta chain) derives from a study of T cells after yellow fever vaccination. Regarding the study as a whole: Abundant contaminating clonotypes from the bulk population could appear in FACS-sorted repertoires.

Comments on this clonotype: The antigen is undetermined.

Trimming took 5 bases from V and 0 from J, leaving 14 bases between them. This CDR3 has 17 amino acids. The germline V gene has CDR1 SGHAT and CDR2 FQNNGV. TCR cDNA was made by 5'RACE template switching, adding a universal primer site and UMIs. TCRdb used MiXCR to reprocess the 5' RACE reads, holding one entry per CDR3 protein. The data hold about 58,000 distinct CDR3 sequences, with approximately 7% observed a single time. This chain links TRBV11-2 with TRBJ2-6; tentative D call: TRBD2 (6 bases). The sequencing used CD8+ T cells sorted from PBMCs, collected on the day of the first yellow fever vaccination. This clonotype was obtained from a young man who received the YFV17D yellow fever vaccine. This CDR3 is CASSARDLLSGANVLTF. CDR3 nucleotide sequence: TGTGCCAGCAGCGCCCGGGACTTACTCTCTGGGGCCAACGTCCTGACTTTC.